This note documents a single TCR beta chain sequence. This record belongs to a study of CD8 T cells in Susac syndrome. A quantity of about 0.5 to 1 ug RNA underwent reverse transcription using random hexamers. Each CDR3 protein is one row after TCRdb ran MiXCR on the immunoSEQ multiplex PCR reads. The sample lists about 180,000 distinct CDR3 sequences; around 95% were seen once. Sequencing was performed on CD4+ T cells from PBMCs. The receptor's source is a human donor with multiple sclerosis.

In DNA form, the CDR3 reads TGCAGATCCCCGGGACTAGCCTACAATGAGCAGTTCTTC. Protein sequence: CRSPGLAYNEQFF. This chain joins TRBV20-1 and TRBJ2-1, with 8 positions matching TRBD2. This CDR3 comprises 13 residues. The germline gives CDR1 DFQATT, CDR2 SNEGSKA (reference sequence).